This T cell receptor (beta chain) was recorded in a study of control samples from healthy donors and cancer patients. CDR3 length equals 15 residues. CDR1 is LNHDA, CDR2 SQIVND, per germline (reference sequence). V was clipped by 5 bases and J by 5 bases; unmatched bases: 7. TCRdb's table, derived via immunoSEQ multiplex PCR, lists solely in-frame clones and lacks some. Among 65,000 to 70,000 clones, around four fifths were seen once, and the ten largest hold 2.9%. This clonotype was obtained from a woman in her 50s with lung cancer. The V call is TRBV19, the J call TRBJ2-5; 11 nucleotides agree with TRBD2. Input material: PBMCs. This chain's CDR3 is CASSSTSGAGETQYF. DNA of the CDR3: TGTGCCAGTAGTTCGACTAGCGGGGCAGGCGAGACCCAGTACTTC.